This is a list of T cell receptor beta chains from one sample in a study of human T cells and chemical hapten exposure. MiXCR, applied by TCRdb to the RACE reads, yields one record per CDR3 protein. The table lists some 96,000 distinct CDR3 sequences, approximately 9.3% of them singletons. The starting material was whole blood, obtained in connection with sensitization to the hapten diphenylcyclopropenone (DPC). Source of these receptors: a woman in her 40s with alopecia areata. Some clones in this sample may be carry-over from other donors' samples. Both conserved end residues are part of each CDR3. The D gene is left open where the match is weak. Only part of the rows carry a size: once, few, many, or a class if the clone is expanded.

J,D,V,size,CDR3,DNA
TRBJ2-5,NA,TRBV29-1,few,CSADRAEEQETQYF,TGCAGCGCCGACCGCGCAGAGGAGCAAGAGACCCAGTACTTC
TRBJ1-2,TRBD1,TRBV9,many,CASSTQGAVYGYTF,TGTGCCAGCAGCACACAGGGGGCTGTCTATGGCTACACCTTC
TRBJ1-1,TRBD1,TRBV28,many,CASTRDSYTEAFF,TGTGCCAGCACCAGGGACAGTTACACTGAAGCTTTCTTT
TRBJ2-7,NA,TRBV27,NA,CASSPLLSFYEQYF,TGTGCCAGCAGTCCGCTACTCTCCTTCTACGAGCAGTACTTC
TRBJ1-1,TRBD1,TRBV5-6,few,CASSHRGLVNTEAFF,TGTGCCAGCAGCCACAGGGGGCTGGTGAACACTGAAGCTTTCTTT
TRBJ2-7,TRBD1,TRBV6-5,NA,CASSTRTGGIYEQYF,TGTGCCAGCAGTACCCGGACAGGGGGGATTTACGAGCAGTACTTC
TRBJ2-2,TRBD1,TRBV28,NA,CASSTPRDRFF,TGTGCCAGCAGTACTCCCCGGGACAGGTTTTTT
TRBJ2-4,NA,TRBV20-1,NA,CSAHHSGLNIQYF,TGCAGTGCTCATCACAGTGGGTTGAACATTCAGTACTTC
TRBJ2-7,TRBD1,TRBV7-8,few,CASSSRWWQGAYEQYF,TGTGCCAGCAGCTCCCGGTGGTGGCAGGGGGCCTACGAGCAGTACTTC
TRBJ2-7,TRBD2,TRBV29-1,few,CSVARTSGAYEQYF,TGCAGCGTGGCAAGGACTAGCGGCGCCTACGAGCAGTACTTC
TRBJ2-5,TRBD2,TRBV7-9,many,CASSRRLAAGGLQETQYF,TGTGCCAGCAGCCGACGACTAGCGGCCGGCGGGCTCCAAGAGACCCAGTACTTC
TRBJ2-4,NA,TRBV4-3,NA,CASSQQVNAGGAKNIQYF,TGCGCCAGCAGCCAGCAGGTGAACGCCGGGGGAGCCAAAAACATTCAGTACTTC
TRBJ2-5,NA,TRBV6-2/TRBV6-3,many,CASRSDNPWMSETQYF,TGTGCCAGCCGATCGGACAACCCATGGATGAGTGAGACCCAGTACTTC
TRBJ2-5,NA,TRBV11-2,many,CASSPPTGTQYF,TGTGCCAGCAGCCCCCCTACGGGGACCCAGTACTTC
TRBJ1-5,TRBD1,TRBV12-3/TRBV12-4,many,CASSPTGGTQPQHF,TGTGCCAGCAGTCCAACAGGGGGCACTCAGCCCCAGCATTTT
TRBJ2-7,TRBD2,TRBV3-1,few,CASSLLSGSVGQYF,TGTGCCAGCAGTCTGCTAAGCGGGAGTGTAGGGCAGTACTTC
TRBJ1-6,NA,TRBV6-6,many,CASSPNNSPLHF,TGTGCCAGCAGCCCGAACAATTCACCCCTCCACTTT
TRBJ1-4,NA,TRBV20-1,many,CSASRWTGVSGTNEKLFF,TGCAGTGCTAGCCGCTGGACCGGGGTTTCGGGGACGAATGAAAAACTGTTTTTT
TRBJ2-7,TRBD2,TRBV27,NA,CASSLSGTRQYF,TGTGCCAGCAGTTTATCCGGGACTAGGCAGTACTTC
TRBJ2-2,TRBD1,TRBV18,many,CASSPPGQANTGELFF,TGTGCCAGCTCACCACCGGGACAGGCGAACACCGGGGAGCTGTTTTTT
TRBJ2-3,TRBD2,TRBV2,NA,CASSGRTRADTQYF,TGTGCCAGCAGTGGAAGGACTAGGGCAGATACGCAGTATTTT
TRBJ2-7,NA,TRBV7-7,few,CASSFREQPHEQYF,TGTGCTAGCAGCTTCCGGGAGCAACCCCACGAGCAGTACTTC
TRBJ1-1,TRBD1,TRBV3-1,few,CASSLGQANTEAFF,TGTGCCAGCAGCTTGGGACAGGCGAACACTGAAGCTTTCTTT
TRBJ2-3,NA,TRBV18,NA,CASSPPVTTDTQYF,TGTGCCAGCTCACCACCGGTCACCACAGATACGCAGTATTTT
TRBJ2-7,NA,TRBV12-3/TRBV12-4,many,CASRSDHYEQYF,TGTGCCAGCAGGTCGGATCATTACGAGCAGTACTTC
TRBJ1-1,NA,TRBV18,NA,CASSPSGMYTEAFF,TGTGCCAGCTCACCTTCCGGGATGTACACTGAAGCTTTCTTT
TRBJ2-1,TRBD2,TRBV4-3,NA,CASSQGPTSREQFF,TGCGCCAGCAGCCAAGGTCCGACTAGCCGTGAGCAGTTCTTC
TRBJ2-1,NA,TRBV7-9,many,CASSLSRFGSRSYNEQFF,TGTGCCAGCAGCCTCTCGCGGTTCGGGAGCCGATCCTACAATGAGCAGTTCTTC
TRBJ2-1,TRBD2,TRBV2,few,CASRRTSGGPNEQFF,TGTGCCAGCAGGCGGACTAGCGGGGGACCTAATGAGCAGTTCTTC
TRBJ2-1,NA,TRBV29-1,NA,CSVLGLDTYNEQFF,TGCAGCGTTCTAGGACTTGATACCTACAATGAGCAGTTCTTC
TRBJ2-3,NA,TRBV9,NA,CASSLDHTQYF,TGTGCCAGCAGCCTCGACCATACGCAGTATTTT
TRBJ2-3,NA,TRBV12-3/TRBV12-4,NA,CASSTLSRQYF,TGTGCCAGCAGTACGTTATCGAGGCAGTATTTT
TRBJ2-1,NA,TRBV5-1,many,CASSRGGSASSYNEQFF,TGCGCCAGCAGCCGCGGTGGAAGCGCCAGCTCCTACAATGAGCAGTTCTTC